The rows below give T cell receptor beta chains drawn from one sample of a study of response to subunit inactivated influenza vaccine. TCRdb called the RT-PCR reads again in MiXCR, with one record for every CDR3 protein. The table has 710,000 or so distinct CDR3 sequences, around 16% seen once. The sequenced sample was PBMCs from blood, obtained about 11 days after vaccination. Receptor source: a man aged 50-60 years who received an inactivated influenza vaccine. CDR3s include the opening cysteine and the closing phenylalanine or tryptophan. The order of the fields is clone size, V gene, J gene, D gene, CDR3 protein, CDR3 DNA. D genes are given only for firm matches. Some rows mark clone size as missing; the rest say once, few, many or name a class of expanded clone.

-	TRBV6-7	TRBJ1-5	-	CASSYYDSGDSNQPQHF	TGTGCCAGCAGTTACTATGACTCAGGGGATAGCAATCAGCCCCAGCATTTT
few	TRBV27	TRBJ2-7	TRBD1	CASSLSLRQGSPMRQYF	TGTGCCAGCAGTTTATCCCTACGACAGGGTTCCCCCATGAGGCAGTACTTC
few	TRBV29-1	TRBJ2-1	TRBD2	CSVVGLADYNEQFF	TGCAGCGTTGTAGGGCTAGCGGACTACAATGAGCAGTTCTTC
-	TRBV7-2	TRBJ2-5	-	CASSLYGSVETQYF	TGTGCCAGCAGCCTGTACGGGTCCGTGGAGACCCAGTACTTC
-	TRBV11-2	TRBJ2-1	TRBD2	CASSSRGGGANEQFF	TGTGCCAGCAGCTCCCGCGGCGGGGGGGCGAATGAGCAGTTCTTC
-	TRBV10-3	TRBJ2-7	TRBD1	CVTRWGTDPYEQYF	TGTGTCACACGGTGGGGGACAGACCCCTACGAGCAGTACTTC
-	TRBV6-2/TRBV6-3	TRBJ1-1	-	CASSLTEGIEAFF	TGTGCCAGCAGTCTGACTGAGGGGATTGAAGCTTTCTTT
-	TRBV6-5	TRBJ1-5	-	CASSLLAGVNQPQHF	TGTGCCAGCAGTCTACTCGCGGGGGTCAATCAGCCCCAGCATTTT
-	TRBV7-6	TRBJ2-1	TRBD1	CASSSLPPGQGAGEQFF	TGTGCCAGCAGCTCATTACCCCCGGGACAGGGGGCGGGTGAGCAGTTCTTC
-	TRBV3-1	TRBJ1-5	-	CASSPIQGQPQHF	TGTGCCAGCAGCCCGATACAGGGCCAGCCCCAGCATTTT
once	TRBV6-5	TRBJ2-7	TRBD2	CASSSLTLSGRAHEQYF	TGTGCCAGCAGTTCCCTCACCCTTAGCGGGAGGGCCCACGAGCAGTACTTC
few	TRBV5-8	TRBJ1-1	-	CASSLFGVNTEAFF	TGTGCCAGCAGCCTCTTTGGGGTGAACACTGAAGCTTTCTTT
few	TRBV18	TRBJ2-4	-	CASSSGVGLAKNIQYF	TGTGCCAGCTCCTCAGGGGTAGGACTAGCCAAAAACATTCAGTACTTC
-	TRBV12-3/TRBV12-4	TRBJ1-2	-	CASSSPQPGYGYTF	TGTGCCAGCAGTTCCCCGCAGCCGGGGTATGGCTACACCTTC
-	TRBV29-1	TRBJ2-7	TRBD1	CSVDQGALEQYF	TGCAGCGTTGACCAGGGGGCTCTCGAGCAGTACTTC
many	TRBV5-5	TRBJ2-1	TRBD1	CASSLVGQTYYNEQFF	TGTGCCAGCAGCTTGGTGGGACAGACCTACTACAATGAGCAGTTCTTC
-	TRBV29-1	TRBJ2-1	-	CSVDGSLNEQFF	TGCAGCGTTGACGGCAGCCTTAATGAGCAGTTCTTC
-	TRBV7-2	TRBJ2-3	TRBD2	CASSLSTSGGTDTQYF	TGTGCCAGCAGCTTATCGACTAGCGGAGGGACAGATACGCAGTATTTT
-	TRBV7-9	TRBJ1-2	-	CASSTGAQSYGYTF	TGTGCCAGCAGCACGGGGGCGCAGAGCTATGGCTACACCTTC
-	TRBV20-1	TRBJ2-3	TRBD2	CSARDFSGGADTQYF	TGCAGTGCTAGAGATTTTAGCGGGGGGGCAGATACGCAGTATTTT
once	TRBV11-2	TRBJ2-3	-	CASSLRKVGTDTQYF	TGTGCCAGCAGCTTAAGAAAGGTGGGCACAGATACGCAGTATTTT
many	TRBV5-1	TRBJ2-7	-	CASSLVTDYEQYF	TGCGCCAGCAGCTTGGTGACAGATTACGAGCAGTACTTC
many	TRBV29-1	TRBJ2-7	-	CSVVAESYEQYF	TGCAGCGTTGTAGCGGAATCCTACGAGCAGTACTTC
-	TRBV18	TRBJ2-7	-	CASSPTRGPYEQYF	TGTGCCAGCTCACCGACCAGGGGTCCCTACGAGCAGTACTTC
-	TRBV3-1	TRBJ2-7	TRBD2	CASSQASSGTNEQYF	TGTGCCAGCAGCCAAGCGTCTAGCGGGACCAACGAGCAGTACTTC
-	TRBV12-3/TRBV12-4	TRBJ2-2	TRBD1	CASSQGAAGELFF	TGTGCCAGCAGCCAGGGGGCTGCCGGGGAGCTGTTTTTT
-	TRBV18	TRBJ2-2	TRBD2	CASSPQRGATGELFF	TGTGCCAGCTCACCCCAGCGGGGGGCCACCGGGGAGCTGTTTTTT
-	TRBV12-3/TRBV12-4	TRBJ2-5	TRBD2	CASTGTSGRGETQYF	TGTGCCAGTACTGGGACTAGCGGGAGGGGGGAGACCCAGTACTTC
-	TRBV6-1	TRBJ2-3	TRBD2	CASSEQGSGPWADTQYF	TGTGCCAGCAGTGAACAGGGTAGCGGGCCTTGGGCAGATACGCAGTATTTT
-	TRBV28	TRBJ2-2	-	CASRGQMLANTGELFF	TGTGCCAGCAGAGGACAGATGCTCGCGAACACCGGGGAGCTGTTTTTT
few	TRBV30	TRBJ2-5	TRBD2	CAWTGTIEETQYF	TGTGCCTGGACCGGGACTATTGAAGAGACCCAGTACTTC
few	TRBV20-1	TRBJ1-1	-	CSARVRDWDAAFF	TGCAGTGCTAGAGTCCGGGACTGGGACGCCGCTTTCTTT
-	TRBV28	TRBJ2-7	-	CASLAGTATLEQYF	TGTGCCAGCCTCGCCGGGACGGCGACTTTGGAGCAGTACTTC
few	TRBV20-1	TRBJ2-5	-	CRPQETQYF	TGCAGGCCACAAGAGACCCAGTACTTC
many	TRBV5-1	TRBJ2-1	TRBD2	CASRIRTSGPPHNEQFF	TGCGCCAGCAGGATCCGGACTAGCGGGCCTCCGCACAATGAGCAGTTCTTC
few	TRBV10-3	TRBJ2-1	-	CAISLGTSPFDEQFF	TGTGCCATCAGTCTAGGTACTAGCCCTTTCGATGAGCAGTTCTTC
few	TRBV20-1	TRBJ2-3	-	CSAQRTASYTDTQYF	TGCAGTGCTCAGCGGACAGCGTCATACACAGATACGCAGTATTTT
few	TRBV11-3	TRBJ2-1	TRBD2	CASSTRGTSAYNEQFF	TGTGCCAGCAGCACCCGAGGGACTAGCGCTTACAATGAGCAGTTCTTC
few	TRBV7-9	TRBJ2-7	-	CASSAGQSYEQYF	TGTGCCAGCAGCGCGGGACAGTCCTACGAGCAGTACTTC
-	TRBV27	TRBJ2-5	TRBD2	CASSSSGLAETQYF	TGTGCCAGCAGCTCATCGGGACTAGCCGAGACCCAGTACTTC
-	TRBV28	TRBJ2-5	TRBD2	CASSSRLAGPGTQYF	TGTGCCAGCAGTTCCCGACTAGCGGGGCCGGGGACCCAGTACTTC
few	TRBV2	TRBJ2-7	-	CASSRDPPYEQYF	TGTGCCAGCAGTAGGGACCCTCCCTACGAGCAGTACTTC
-	TRBV5-1	TRBJ2-7	TRBD1	CASSSGSTGPYEQYF	TGCGCCAGCAGCTCGGGATCGACAGGGCCCTACGAGCAGTACTTC
few	TRBV6-2/TRBV6-3	TRBJ2-1	-	CASRRQGQRNEQFF	TGTGCCAGCAGGAGGCAGGGCCAGAGGAATGAGCAGTTCTTC
-	TRBV7-8	TRBJ1-1	TRBD1	CASSLADPVRGRTMNTEAFF	TGTGCCAGCAGCTTAGCGGATCCGGTTAGGGGGCGAACTATGAACACTGAAGCTTTCTTT
-	TRBV2	TRBJ2-3	-	CATKGTAGGLGTQYF	TGTGCCACCAAGGGGACGGCCGGAGGGCTTGGTACGCAGTATTTT
many	TRBV6-2/TRBV6-3	TRBJ1-1	-	CASCSGGVYTEAFF	TGTGCCAGCTGTTCTGGGGGGGTGTACACTGAAGCTTTCTTT
-	TRBV7-9	TRBJ2-3	-	CASSSRGAMLRWDTQYF	TGTGCCAGCAGCTCCCGAGGGGCCATGCTTAGATGGGATACGCAGTATTTT
-	TRBV19	TRBJ1-1	-	CASSKRGRYLVGNTEAFF	TGTGCCAGTAGTAAAAGAGGCCGGTACCTTGTTGGGAACACTGAAGCTTTCTTT
few	TRBV4-2	TRBJ2-1	TRBD2	CASSQGLASHEQFF	TGTGCCAGCAGCCAAGGACTAGCTAGCCATGAGCAGTTCTTC
few	TRBV5-1	TRBJ1-2	-	CASSLEKAGAWHGYTF	TGCGCCAGCAGCTTGGAGAAGGCGGGGGCTTGGCATGGCTACACCTTC
few	TRBV5-6	TRBJ2-3	-	CASSYLKGDTQYF	TGTGCCAGCAGCTACTTAAAGGGGGATACGCAGTATTTT
-	TRBV5-5	TRBJ1-1	-	CASSHWGVKTEAFF	TGTGCCAGCAGCCACTGGGGGGTAAAAACTGAAGCTTTCTTT
-	TRBV20-1	TRBJ2-7	-	CSARVLVAGGLYEQYF	TGCAGTGCTAGAGTCCTGGTGGCAGGGGGGCTCTACGAGCAGTACTTC
-	TRBV7-9	TRBJ2-2	-	CASSHKGPNTGELFF	TGTGCCAGCAGCCACAAGGGACCGAACACCGGGGAGCTGTTTTTT